Listed here are 16 T cell receptor beta chains from one sample, sequenced in a study of beta chain features in type 1 diabetes. The study reverse transcribed the entire isolated RNA, so it sequenced expressed TCRB transcripts. The repertoire was sequenced with immunoSEQ multiplex PCR; TCRdb's copy has only in-frame clones and lacks some. The table includes some 400,000 clones, roughly 16% detected once. Source material: naive CD4+ T cells from blood. All receptors come from a woman in her late teens or twenties in good health.

This sequence joins TRBV30 and TRBJ1-5; D is perhaps TRBD1 (6 bases). Trimming left V 2 bases short and J 5 bases short, with 16 bases between. Germline V lookup: CDR1 GTSNPN, CDR2 SVGIG (reference sequence). This CDR3 spans 15 amino acids. CDR3 protein: CAWSPDIRTDQPQHF. In nucleotides, the CDR3 is TGTGCCTGGAGTCCAGATATCAGGACAGATCAGCCCCAGCATTTT.

The CDR3, as DNA: TGCAGCGTTGAAGATAAAGGACAGACCACCTACGAGCAGTACTTC. Translating it yields CSVEDKGQTTYEQYF. The chain uses TRBV29-1 and TRBJ2-7, with a possible D match to TRBD1 (6 bases). The germline gives CDR1 SQVTM, CDR2 ANQGSEA. The V and J ends lost 0 bases and 2 bases respectively, with 14 bases between them. The CDR3 is made up of 15 amino acids.

Only a few counts were recorded for this clone. CDR3 region: CASIGQVVYGYTF. DNA for the CDR3: TGTGCCAGCATTGGACAAGTCGTCTATGGCTACACCTTC. The chain recombines TRBV2 with TRBJ1-2; possible D gene TRBD1, 5 bases. V dropped 7 bases and J dropped 4 bases, with 13 bases sitting between them. The CDR3 is 13 residues long. CDR1 is SNHLY and CDR2 is FYNNEI in the germline V gene. The full variable domain, rest sourced from reference TRBV2 and TRBJ1-2, is EPEVTQTPSHQVTQMGQEVILRCVPISNHLYFYWYRQILGQKVEFLVSFYNNEISEKSEIFDDQFSVERPDGSNFTLKIRSTKLEDSAMYFCASIGQVVYGYTFGSGTRLTVV.

This rearrangement joins TRBV6-6 to TRBJ2-3; D gene uncertain. The CDR3 sequence is 15 residues long. V was clipped by 0 bases and J by 3 bases, with 10 bases between them. Looked up from germline, CDR1 is MNHNY and CDR2 is SVGAGI (reference sequence). The DNA for the CDR3 is TGTGCCAGCAGTTACTCCATAGAACGAACAGATACGCAGTATTTT. Translating it yields CASSYSIERTDTQYF.

This clone was counted only a few times. The chain has TRBV18 and TRBJ2-7; TRBD2 agrees at 8 bases. This CDR3 region has 18 residues. Germline assignment: CDR1 KGHSH and CDR2 LQKENI. V trimming: 3 bases; J trimming: 7 bases; junction bases outside the gene matches: 20. Written as DNA, the CDR3 is TGTGCCAGCTCACCGCCCTTAACTAGCGGCAGGGCCCAAGGGGAGCAGTACTTC. Its translation: CASSPPLTSGRAQGEQYF.

The genes are TRBV5-4 and TRBJ2-1, with TRBD2 as a possible D gene (6 bases). This CDR3 has 13 amino acids. Trimming took off 0 bases at V and 12 bases at J, with 13 bases between the two ends. The germline gives CDR1 SGHNT, CDR2 YYREEE (reference sequence). CDR3 region: CASSLAGFSGQFF. CDR3 DNA: TGTGCCAGCAGCTTGGCAGGATTTAGCGGGCAGTTCTTC.

This clone has just a few counts. This chain uses TRBV7-3 with TRBJ1-2; D uncertain. CDR3 size: 13 residues. V lost 4 bases, J lost 4 bases, and 10 bases lay in between. The germline V gene encodes CDR1 SGHTA and CDR2 FQGTGA. Written as DNA, the CDR3 is TGTGCCAGCAGCTCCCCGACGGGCTATGGCTACACCTTC. It yields the protein CASSSPTGYGYTF.

This clone was seen a few times. The rearrangement links TRBV29-1 to TRBJ1-2; 7 bases map to TRBD1. Germline lookup yields CDR1 SQVTM and CDR2 ANQGSEA. This CDR3 contains 15 residues. Losses at the gene ends were 0 bases for V and 3 bases for J; bases not matched to a gene: 7. CDR3 in DNA: TGCAGCGTTGAAGACGGTCTCGGGACAGACTATGGCTACACCTTC. Encoded protein: CSVEDGLGTDYGYTF.

This clone showed up just a few times. The CDR3 here is CASSQVQGAVIPQYEQYF. For the CDR3, the DNA is TGTGCCAGCAGCCAGGTACAGGGGGCCGTGATCCCACAATACGAGCAGTACTTC. V gene TRBV14 combines with J gene TRBJ2-7; 9 nucleotides align to TRBD1. The CDR3 has 18 residues. J lost 4 bases, V lost 3 bases, and 16 bases had no gene match. From germline, CDR1 is SGHDN and CDR2 FVKESK.

This clone was picked up a small number of times. J is TRBJ2-1 and V is TRBV28; TRBD1 is a possible D gene (5 bases). Per germline, CDR1 MDHEN and CDR2 SYDVKM. Trimming removed 7 bases from V and 4 bases from J, with 14 bases in between. This CDR3 is 14 amino acids long. CDR3 nucleotide sequence: TGTGCCAGCAATAGAGATGACAGTTACAATGAGCAGTTCTTC. Translated: CASNRDDSYNEQFF.

This chain links TRBV4-3 with TRBJ2-3; D unresolved. Germline CDR1 and CDR2: LGHNA and YSLEER. V gave up 1 base and J gave up 4 bases, with 3 bases separating them. This CDR3 comprises 12 residues. In DNA form, the CDR3 reads TGCGCCAGCAGCCAAGTCTCAGATACGCAGTATTTT. Protein sequence: CASSQVSDTQYF.

The chain links TRBV29-1 to TRBJ1-2; 7 nucleotides agree with TRBD1. This CDR3 has 13 amino acids. Germline V gene data show CDR1 as SQVTM and CDR2 as ANQGSEA. The junction had 9 bases not matched to a gene; V was cut back by 7 bases and J by 4 bases. The CDR3 nucleotides are TGCAGCGCAACCCGGACAGGCACCTATGGCTACACCTTC. Its translation is CSATRTGTYGYTF.

The chain carries TRBV7-9 and TRBJ1-4; D not certain. V gave up 2 bases and J gave up 8 bases, with 9 bases separating them. Germline V gene sequence: CDR1 SEHNR, CDR2 FQNEAQ (reference sequence). The CDR3 contains 13 residues. In nucleotides, the CDR3 is TGTGCCAGCAGCTTAACGTCAGTGGAAAAACTGTTTTTT. It yields the protein CASSLTSVEKLFF.

V and J are TRBV19 and TRBJ2-1; D is possibly TRBD1 (6 bases). CDR3 length: 13 amino acids. Looked up from germline, CDR1 is LNHDA and CDR2 is SQIVND (reference sequence). Deletions cut 5 bases from V and 9 bases from J, with 14 bases between. CDR3 sequence: CASSHRERGEQFF. The CDR3 DNA sequence: TGTGCCAGTAGTCACAGGGAACGTGGTGAGCAGTTCTTC.

In its sample, this clone was seen a few times. The chain has TRBV7-9 and TRBJ1-1; D is perhaps TRBD1 (6 bases). The V gene lost 5 bases and the J gene lost 7 bases, with 14 bases spanning the gap. CDR1 is SEHNR and CDR2 is FQNEAQ in the germline V gene (reference sequence). The CDR3 totals 13 residues. CDR3 nucleotides: TGTGCCAGCAGCCTTGCCAGGGGTGGTGAAGCTTTCTTT. Translated, it gives CASSLARGGEAFF. The full variable domain, with the rest looked up from reference TRBV7-9 and TRBJ1-1, is DTGVSQNPRHKITKRGQNVTFRCDPISEHNRLYWYRQTLGQGPEFLTYFQNEAQLEKSRLLSDRFSAERPKGSFSTLEIQRTEQGDSAMYLCASSLARGGEAFFGQGTRLTVV.

Only a few counts were recorded for this clone. The rearrangement joins TRBV5-1 to TRBJ2-1; D gene unclear. Germline V gene lookup returns CDR1 SGHRS and CDR2 YFSETQ. This CDR3 is 13 amino acids long. Trimming cost V 0 bases and J 7 bases, with 8 bases left between them. The CDR3, as DNA: TGCGCCAGCAGCTTGGCAGTGCTTAATGAGCAGTTCTTC. It specifies CASSLAVLNEQFF.